This T cell receptor (beta chain) was captured by sequencing in a study of tumor-infiltrating lymphocytes in localized non-small cell lung cancer. Study-level information: Resected tumor was paired with non-adjacent uninvolved lung from the same patient.

Study outcomes and limitations: Not all patients were TCR sequenced, owing to tissue quantity.

Data came from immunoSEQ multiplex PCR; TCRdb stores just in-frame clones and leaves some out. The profile shows under 15,000 clones, approximately 90% of them singletons. To note about this clone: As yet, its antigen is unknown.

Losses at the gene ends were 5 bases for V and 7 bases for J; bases not matched to a gene: 9. Germline V gene sequence: CDR1 SNHLY, CDR2 FYNNEI. The CDR3 covers 14 residues. The chain is built from TRBV2 and TRBJ2-3; 7 bases are a match to TRBD1. The TCR was taken from a human donor with non-small cell lung cancer. Sequenced: lung tumor tissue. The CDR3 bases are TGTGCCAGCAGTCCCCAAACAGGGGTAAATACGCAGTATTTT. Amino acid sequence: CASSPQTGVNTQYF.